Listed here are 17 T cell receptor beta chains from one sample, sequenced in a study of T cells in placental villitis. The libraries were made with immunoSEQ v4. The protocol was immunoSEQ multiplex PCR, while the TCRdb copy is restricted to in-frame clones and leaves out a portion. Here the sample spans about 3,100 clones, approximately 79% being singletons. Sequenced sample: placental tissue containing maternal and fetal cells. Source of these receptors: a human patient with infectious villitis; the placental T cells may come from both mother and fetus.

V usage is TRBV25-1 and J usage is TRBJ1-2; 7 bases are shared with TRBD1. The CDR3 totals 15 residues. After removal of 0 bases from V and 5 bases from J, the junction contained 6 bases not matched to a gene. CDR1 MGHDK and CDR2 SYGVNS come from the germline V gene. CDR3 amino acids: CASSEYDRAGYGYTF. The CDR3 nucleotides are TGTGCCAGCAGTGAATACGACAGGGCTGGATATGGCTACACCTTC.

The CDR3 coding sequence is TGTGCCAGTAAAAAAACGTCTGGGGCCAACGTCCTGACTTTC. This codes for CASKKTSGANVLTF. This sequence joins TRBV19 and TRBJ2-6; D gene unclear. Deletions cut 7 bases from V and 1 base from J, with 8 bases between. The CDR3 contains 14 residues. Germline loops: CDR1 LNHDA, CDR2 SQIVND (reference sequence).

The V and J genes are TRBV27 and TRBJ1-2; D is possibly TRBD1 (6 bases). Germline V gene lookup returns CDR1 MNHEY and CDR2 SMNVEV (reference sequence). The CDR3 is made up of 16 amino acids. Trimming stripped 3 bases from V and 4 bases from J, with 18 bases between. The DNA for the CDR3 is TGTGCCAGCAGTTTCAATAGGCGGGGGGCAGGCTATGGCTACACCTTC. It translates to CASSFNRRGAGYGYTF.

This chain connects TRBV7-8 to TRBJ1-1; D possibly corresponds to TRBD1 (5 bases). This CDR3 region has 16 residues. The ends were cut back, 5 bases at V and 3 bases at J, with 19 bases in the middle. Germline V gene sequence: CDR1 SGHVS, CDR2 FQNEAQ. CDR3 DNA sequence: TGTGCCAGCAGCCCCACCGACACAGGTTCCGACACTGAAGCTTTCTTT. Its translation is CASSPTDTGSDTEAFF.

This CDR3 is CASSQYRGQETQYF. CDR3 nucleotide sequence: TGTGCCAGCAGCCAATACAGGGGGCAGGAGACCCAGTACTTC. The chain has TRBV3-1 (or the pseudogene TRBV3-2) and TRBJ2-5; 9 positions agree with TRBD1. The CDR3 totals 14 residues. The V segment lost 2 bases and the J segment 5 bases; nucleotides outside the gene matches: 3. Germline V gene sequence: CDR1 LGHDT, CDR2 YNNKEL (reference sequence).

The chain uses TRBV6-2 or TRBV6-3 and TRBJ2-2; the match to TRBD2 covers 9 bases. The CDR3 runs to 16 residues. Germline V gene lookup returns CDR1 MNHEY and CDR2 SVGEGT. V shed 5 bases and J 8 bases; nucleotides not matched to a gene: 12. CDR3 coding DNA: TGTGCCAGCAGTCTCCTGGCCGGGACTAGCTTAGGGGAGCTGTTTTTT. This sequence encodes CASSLLAGTSLGELFF.

The chain recombines TRBV25-1 with TRBJ2-7; the D is unclear. This CDR3 comprises 10 residues. Germline V gene data show CDR1 as MGHDK and CDR2 as SYGVNS. V was pared by 8 bases and J by 6 bases, with 8 bases between. The chain's CDR3 is CASGRFEQYF. CDR3 bases: TGTGCCAGCGGGCGATTCGAGCAGTACTTC.

The J gene is TRBJ1-1, the V gene TRBV6-4; possibly TRBD1 for D (6 bases). Trimming took 6 bases from V and 1 from J, leaving 9 bases between them. Germline assignment: CDR1 MRHNA and CDR2 SNTAGT. The CDR3 runs 13 residues. The CDR3 reads CASRETGNTEAFF. DNA of the CDR3: TGTGCCAGCAGGGAGACAGGGAACACTGAAGCTTTCTTT.

Here the CDR3 reads CASSYMGYGYTF. The CDR3 bases are TGTGCCAGCAGTTACATGGGCTATGGCTACACCTTC. The chain is built from TRBV6-5 and TRBJ1-2, with D unresolved. The V gene lost 2 bases and the J gene lost 4 bases, with 5 bases spanning the gap. The germline CDR1 and CDR2 sequences are MNHEY and SVGAGI. The CDR3 length is 12 residues.

In DNA form, the CDR3 reads TGTGCCAGCAGTACCCGGGACCCCCTAGGGCAGTACTTC. Its translation is CASSTRDPLGQYF. The chain is built from TRBV12-3 or TRBV12-4 and TRBJ2-7; D might be TRBD1 or TRBD2, each matching 5 bases. This CDR3 contains 13 residues. V was trimmed by 5 bases and J by 9 bases, leaving 17 bases between them.

The V call is TRBV5-1, the J call TRBJ2-1, with 8 bases matching TRBD2. The CDR3 spans 14 residues. Trimming took 0 bases from V and 10 from J; bases not matched to a gene: 6. Germline CDR1 reads SGHRS; CDR2 reads YFSETQ. Here the CDR3 reads CASSLAGGAREQFF. CDR3 nucleotide sequence: TGCGCCAGCAGCTTGGCCGGGGGGGCAAGGGAGCAGTTCTTC.

The V gene is TRBV4-2, the J gene TRBJ1-2, with a tentative D call TRBD1 (5 bases). Trimming stripped 4 bases from V and 6 bases from J, with 18 bases between. Germline V lookup: CDR1 LGHNA, CDR2 YNFKEQ. The CDR3 contains 15 residues. The CDR3 loop is CASSPLGAGWDGYTF. Here the CDR3 DNA reads TGTGCCAGCAGCCCGCTTGGGGCAGGCTGGGATGGCTACACCTTC.

This chain connects TRBV7-2 to TRBJ2-1; perhaps TRBD2 as D (5 bases). CDR1 and CDR2 from the germline V gene are SGHTA and FQGNSA. V lost 2 bases to trimming and J lost 1 base, with 15 bases between them. The CDR3 contains 17 residues. In DNA form, the CDR3 reads TGTGCCAGCAGCTTATACGGGAACCGACGGTCCTACAATGAGCAGTTCTTC. The encoded protein is CASSLYGNRRSYNEQFF.

The chain employs TRBV10-2 and TRBJ1-2; weak D call: TRBD1 (5 bases). This CDR3 region has 12 residues. Trimming took off 10 bases at V and 5 bases at J, with 14 bases between the two ends. CDR1 and CDR2 (germline): WSHSY, SAAADI. CDR3: CAILRGGYGYTF. The CDR3 DNA follows: TGCGCCATCCTAAGGGGAGGGTATGGCTACACCTTC.

V usage is TRBV4-3 and J usage is TRBJ1-2; 7 bases agree with TRBD1. CDR3 length: 20 amino acids. CDR1 is LGHNA, CDR2 YSLEER, per germline. V was clipped by 0 bases and J by 5 bases; unmatched bases: 21. Written as DNA, the CDR3 is TGCGCCAGCAGCCAAGATTGGACAGGTTCGACTCGGTTTCGGCTTTATGGCTACACCTTC. Amino acid sequence: CASSQDWTGSTRFRLYGYTF.

Worth noting for this clone: This specimen includes other DNA sequences encoding the same CDR3. The chain is built from TRBV27 and TRBJ1-2; tentatively, D is TRBD1 (5 bases). Germline CDR1 is MNHEY and CDR2 is SMNVEV (reference sequence). This CDR3 region has 14 residues. V was trimmed by 0 bases and J by 8 bases, leaving 13 bases between them. The CDR3 DNA follows: TGTGCCAGCAGTTTATCGCAGGGTCTTGGGGGCTACACCTTC. This translates into CASSLSQGLGGYTF.

The genes are TRBV9 and TRBJ2-5, with 7 bases matching TRBD2. The CDR3 is 17 amino acids. Germline V gives CDR1 SGDLS, CDR2 YYNGEE. V lost 4 bases to trimming and J lost 3 bases; unmatched junction nucleotides: 15. CDR3 bases: TGTGCCAGCAGCCCGAACCCGAACCCTAGCGGAAAAGAGACCCAGTACTTC. This translates into CASSPNPNPSGKETQYF.